This TCR beta chain appears in the sequencing data of a study of CD8 T cells in Susac syndrome (dated by TCRdb to between 2018 and 2021). For the study in its entirety: Among the Susac syndrome patients who were sequenced, clinically active disease was present in over 5 and clinical remission was observed in roughly eight. Susac syndrome patients were therapy-naive, on corticosteroids (some also receiving IVIg), or on IVIg alone at blood withdrawal. Whether CD8+ T cell activation and differentiation in Susac syndrome was antigen driven was tested using repertoire sequencing.

Concerning this clonotype itself: The antigen it recognizes is unknown. No base-level quality is on record; no much larger clone is a single base apart.

Study-wide findings and limitations: The study acknowledged that relatively few individuals were included in the TCR sequencing and HLA analysis. The CD4+ T cell repertoire of patients with Susac syndrome showed no detectable clonal expansion.

RNA was extracted using the RNeasy kit, and roughly 0.5 to 1 ug of the RNA was reverse transcribed with random hexamers. The immunoSEQ multiplex PCR assay, which covers 54 Vbeta and 13 Jbeta segments, was used to amplify TCR beta CDR3 regions. PCR amplification bias was corrected using a synthetic template baseline for primer optimization and computational correction. The original methods were these. Reads were annotated to V, D and J genes according to IMGT and were analyzed with immunoSEQ Analyzer, with only productive sequences retained. Clonality was computed as one minus Shannon entropy normalized by log2 of the number of productive unique sequences. For each patient and control, public and private clones were evaluated among the 100 most prevalent clones. Susac-specific clones were defined as absent from healthy and MS cohorts, around 1,000 published viral clones and other ImmuneACCESS disease sequences. TCRdb reprocessed the public reads (quality trimming at Q25 with fastp, clone calling with MiXCR) and kept in-frame beta chains. CDR3 protein sequences are deduplicated, and each keeps its most common genes and DNA. The V and J calls here are based on TCRdb, not the publication. For this sample the table gives over 140,000 distinct CDR3 sequences, of which 95% were detected only once. Together, the top ten hold roughly 0.14% of the sample.

Peripheral blood CD8+ and CD4+ T cells from healthy donors, Susac syndrome patients and multiple sclerosis patients were profiled using high-throughput TCR beta sequencing. Susac syndrome patients met recently defined diagnostic criteria for definite or probable disease. CD8+ TEMRA cells were enriched by FACS, while bulk CD8+ and CD4+ T cells were purified by magnetic negative isolation. Blood was collected in EDTA tubes and processed within 24 hours, with PBMCs isolated through density gradient centrifugation. PBMCs intended for TCR sequencing were frozen in liquid nitrogen and were later thawed in a 37 degrees C water bath. Purity of sorted or isolated CD4+, CD8+ and CD8+ TEMRA cells was at least 90%. The specimen was CD4+ T cells from PBMCs. The sequence came from a human donor with Susac syndrome.

The CDR3 reads as follows: CATSETPGFQPQHF. DNA sequence: TGTGCCACCAGTGAGACTCCAGGTTTCCAGCCCCAGCATTTT. The chain joins TRBV24-1 to TRBJ1-5; the D gene cannot be resolved reliably. The germline V gene encodes CDR1 KGHDR and CDR2 SFDVKD. Inclusive of the bounding cysteine and phenylalanine, the CDR3 is 14 residues long. Of all the DNA, just the CDR3 is kept, 42 bases in frame from base 1. The junction carries 13 bases between V and J, which are trimmed by 4 bases and 7 bases respectively.